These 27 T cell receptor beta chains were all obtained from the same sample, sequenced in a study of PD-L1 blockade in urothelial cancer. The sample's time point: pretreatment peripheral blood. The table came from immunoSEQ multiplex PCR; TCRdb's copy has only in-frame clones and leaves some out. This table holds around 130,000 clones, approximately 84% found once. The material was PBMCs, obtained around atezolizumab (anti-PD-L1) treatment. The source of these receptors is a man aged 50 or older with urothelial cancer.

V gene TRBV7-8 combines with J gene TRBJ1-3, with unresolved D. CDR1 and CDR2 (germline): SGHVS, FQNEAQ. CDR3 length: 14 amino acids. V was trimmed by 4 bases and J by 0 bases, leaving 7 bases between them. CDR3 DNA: TGTGCCAGCAGCTCACAGAACTCTGGAAACACCATATATTTT. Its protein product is CASSSQNSGNTIYF.

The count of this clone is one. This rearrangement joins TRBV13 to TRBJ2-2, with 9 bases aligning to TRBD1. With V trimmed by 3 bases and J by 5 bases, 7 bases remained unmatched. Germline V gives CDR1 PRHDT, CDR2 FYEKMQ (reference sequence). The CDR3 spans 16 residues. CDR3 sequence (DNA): TGTGCCAGCAGCTTTCAACAGGGGGCAAGGACCGGGGAGCTGTTTTTT. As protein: CASSFQQGARTGELFF. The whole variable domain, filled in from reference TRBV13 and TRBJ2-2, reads AAGVIQSPRHLIKEKRETATLKCYPIPRHDTVYWYQQGPGQDPQFLISFYEKMQSDKGSIPDRFSAQQFSDYHSELNMSSLELGDSALYFCASSFQQGARTGELFFGEGSRLTVL.

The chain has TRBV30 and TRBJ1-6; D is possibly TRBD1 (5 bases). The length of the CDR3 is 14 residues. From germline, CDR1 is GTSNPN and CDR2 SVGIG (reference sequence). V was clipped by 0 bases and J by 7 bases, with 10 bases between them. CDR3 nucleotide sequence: TGTGCCTGGAGTGTAGCAGGGAACAATTCACCCCTCCACTTT. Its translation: CAWSVAGNNSPLHF. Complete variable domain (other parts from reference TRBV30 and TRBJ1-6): SQTIHQWPATLVQPVGSPLSLECTVEGTSNPNLYWYRQAAGRGLQLLFYSVGIGQISSEVPQNLSASRPQDRQFILSSKKLLLSDSGFYLCAWSVAGNNSPLHFGNGTRLTVT.

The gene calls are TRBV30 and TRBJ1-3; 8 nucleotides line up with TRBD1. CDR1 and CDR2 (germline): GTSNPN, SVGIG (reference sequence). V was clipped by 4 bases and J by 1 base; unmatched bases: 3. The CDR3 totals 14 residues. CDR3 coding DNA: TGTGCCTGGACCAGGACAGGGTCTGGAAACACCATATATTTT. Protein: CAWTRTGSGNTIYF.

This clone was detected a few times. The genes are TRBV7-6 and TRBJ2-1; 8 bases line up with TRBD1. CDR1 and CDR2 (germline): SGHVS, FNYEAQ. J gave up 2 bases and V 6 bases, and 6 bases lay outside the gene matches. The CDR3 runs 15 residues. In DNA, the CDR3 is TGTGCCAGCAGTACCGGGACAGGTCCCTACAATGAGCAGTTCTTC. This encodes CASSTGTGPYNEQFF.

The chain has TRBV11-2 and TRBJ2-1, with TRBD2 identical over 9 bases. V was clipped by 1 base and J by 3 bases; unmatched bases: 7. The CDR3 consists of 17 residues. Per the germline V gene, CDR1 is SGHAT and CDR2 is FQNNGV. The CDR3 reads CASSLVTSGSYYNEQFF. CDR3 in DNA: TGTGCCAGCAGCTTAGTCACTAGCGGGTCTTACTACAATGAGCAGTTCTTC.

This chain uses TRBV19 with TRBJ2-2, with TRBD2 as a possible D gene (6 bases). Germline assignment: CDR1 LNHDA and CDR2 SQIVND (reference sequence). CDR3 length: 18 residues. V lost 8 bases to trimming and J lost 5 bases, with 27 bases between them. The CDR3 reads CASEHETSSGRVTGELFF. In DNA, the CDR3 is TGTGCCAGTGAACACGAGACTAGTAGTGGGCGAGTGACCGGGGAGCTGTTTTTT. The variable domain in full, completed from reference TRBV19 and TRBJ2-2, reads DGGITQSPKYLFRKEGQNVTLSCEQNLNHDAMYWYRQDPGQGLRLIYYSQIVNDFQKGDIAEGYSVSREKKESFPLTVTSAQKNPTAFYLCASEHETSSGRVTGELFFGEGSRLTVL.

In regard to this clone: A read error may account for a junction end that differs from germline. The CDR3 is CASSLAVRDQPQHF. The CDR3 DNA follows: TGTGCCAGCAGCTTAGCGGTCAGGGATCAACCCCAGCATTTT. This chain uses TRBV7-8 with TRBJ1-5; perhaps TRBD1 as D (5 bases). The germline V gene encodes CDR1 SGHVS and CDR2 FQNEAQ. The CDR3 covers 14 residues.

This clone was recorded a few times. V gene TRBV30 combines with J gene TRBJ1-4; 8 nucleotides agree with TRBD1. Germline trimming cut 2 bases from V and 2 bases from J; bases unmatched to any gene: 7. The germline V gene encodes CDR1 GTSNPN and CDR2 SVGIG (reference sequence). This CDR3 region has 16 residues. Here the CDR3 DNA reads TGTGCCTGGAGTCGGACAGGGATGGGTACTAATGAAAAACTGTTTTTT. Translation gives CAWSRTGMGTNEKLFF.

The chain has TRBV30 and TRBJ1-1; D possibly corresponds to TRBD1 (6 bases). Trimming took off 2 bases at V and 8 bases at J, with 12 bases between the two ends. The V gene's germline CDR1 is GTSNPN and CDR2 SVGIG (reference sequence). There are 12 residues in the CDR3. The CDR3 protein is CAWSWGGAEAFF. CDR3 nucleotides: TGTGCCTGGAGTTGGGGGGGGGCCGAAGCTTTCTTT.

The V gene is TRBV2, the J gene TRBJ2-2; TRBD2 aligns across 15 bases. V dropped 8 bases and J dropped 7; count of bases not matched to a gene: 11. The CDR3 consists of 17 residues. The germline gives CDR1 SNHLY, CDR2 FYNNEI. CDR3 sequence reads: CASGKMGLAGGVGELFF. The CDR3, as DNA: TGTGCCAGCGGAAAGATGGGACTAGCGGGAGGTGTCGGGGAGCTGTTTTTT.

The CDR3 here is CASSEELYRTEAFF. Here the CDR3 DNA reads TGTGCCAGCAGTGAAGAACTGTACAGGACTGAAGCTTTCTTT. The chain couples TRBV6-1 to TRBJ1-1, with D maybe TRBD1 (5 bases). This CDR3 is built from 14 residues. Germline V CDR1 and CDR2: MNHNS, SASEGT. The V end lost 1 base, the J end lost 5 bases, and 11 bases lay between the germline ends.

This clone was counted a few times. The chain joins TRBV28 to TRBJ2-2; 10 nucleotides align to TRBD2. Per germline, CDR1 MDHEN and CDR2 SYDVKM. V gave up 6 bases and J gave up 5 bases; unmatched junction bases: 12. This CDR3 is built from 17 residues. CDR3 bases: TGTGCCAGCAGGATGGTAGGACTAGCGGCGGGGACCGGGGAGCTGTTTTTT. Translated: CASRMVGLAAGTGELFF. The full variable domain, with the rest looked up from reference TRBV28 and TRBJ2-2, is DVKVTQSSRYLVKRTGEKVFLECVQDMDHENMFWYRQDPGLGLRLIYFSYDVKMKEKGDIPEGYSVSREKKERFSLILESASTNQTSMYLCASRMVGLAAGTGELFFGEGSRLTVL.

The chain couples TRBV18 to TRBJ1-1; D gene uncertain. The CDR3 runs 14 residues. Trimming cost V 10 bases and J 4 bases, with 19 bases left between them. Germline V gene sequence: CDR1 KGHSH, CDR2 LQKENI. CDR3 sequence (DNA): TGTGCCACTCACCCCGGGGATGGCAGCACTGAAGCTTTCTTT. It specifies CATHPGDGSTEAFF.

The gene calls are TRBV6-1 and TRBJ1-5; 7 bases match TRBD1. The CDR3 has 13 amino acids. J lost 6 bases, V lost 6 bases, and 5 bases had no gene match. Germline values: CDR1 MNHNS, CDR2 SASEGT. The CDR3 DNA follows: TGTGCCAGCAGGGGACAGTCCCGTCAGCCCCAGCATTTT. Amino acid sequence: CASRGQSRQPQHF.

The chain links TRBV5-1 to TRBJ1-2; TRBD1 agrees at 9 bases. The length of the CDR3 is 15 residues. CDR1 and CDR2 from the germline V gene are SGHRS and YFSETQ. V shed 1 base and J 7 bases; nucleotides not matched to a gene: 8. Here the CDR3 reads CASSLTGTGQFGYTF. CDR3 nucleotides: TGCGCCAGCAGCTTGACCGGGACAGGGCAGTTTGGCTACACCTTC. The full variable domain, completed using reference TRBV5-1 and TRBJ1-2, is KAGVTQTPRYLIKTRGQQVTLSCSPISGHRSVSWYQQTPGQGLQFLFEYFSETQRNKGNFPGRFSGRQFSNSRSEMNVSTLELGDSALYLCASSLTGTGQFGYTFGSGTRLTVV.

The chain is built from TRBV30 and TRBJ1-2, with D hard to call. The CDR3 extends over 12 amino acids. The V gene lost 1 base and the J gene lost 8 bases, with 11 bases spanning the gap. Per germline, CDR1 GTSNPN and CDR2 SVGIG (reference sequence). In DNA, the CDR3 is TGTGCCTGGAGTGCAAATGGGCCGGGCTACACCTTC. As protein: CAWSANGPGYTF.

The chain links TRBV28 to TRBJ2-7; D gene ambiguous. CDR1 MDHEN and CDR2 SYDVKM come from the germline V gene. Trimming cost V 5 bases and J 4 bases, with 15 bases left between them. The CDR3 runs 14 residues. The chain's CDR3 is CASSVVPRMYEQYF. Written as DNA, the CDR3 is TGTGCCAGCAGTGTAGTCCCTAGGATGTACGAGCAGTACTTC.

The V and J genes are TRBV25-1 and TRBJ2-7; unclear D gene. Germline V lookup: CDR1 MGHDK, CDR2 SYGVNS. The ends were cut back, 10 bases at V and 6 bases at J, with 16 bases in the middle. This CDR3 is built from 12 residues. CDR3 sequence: CATQLEPGEQYF. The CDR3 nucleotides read TGTGCCACCCAACTCGAGCCGGGCGAGCAGTACTTC.

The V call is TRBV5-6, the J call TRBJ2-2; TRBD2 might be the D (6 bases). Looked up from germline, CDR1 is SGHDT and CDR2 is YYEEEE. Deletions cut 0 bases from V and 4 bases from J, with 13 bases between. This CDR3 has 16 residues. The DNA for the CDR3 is TGTGCCAGCAGCTTGGACTGGACTATTTCCACCGGGGAGCTGTTTTTT. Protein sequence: CASSLDWTISTGELFF.

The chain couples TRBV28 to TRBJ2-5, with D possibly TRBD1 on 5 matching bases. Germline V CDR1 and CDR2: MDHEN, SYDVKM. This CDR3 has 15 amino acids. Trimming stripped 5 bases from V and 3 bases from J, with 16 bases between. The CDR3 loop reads CASSSYLGAEETQYF. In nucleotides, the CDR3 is TGTGCCAGCAGTAGCTACCTTGGGGCGGAAGAGACCCAGTACTTC.

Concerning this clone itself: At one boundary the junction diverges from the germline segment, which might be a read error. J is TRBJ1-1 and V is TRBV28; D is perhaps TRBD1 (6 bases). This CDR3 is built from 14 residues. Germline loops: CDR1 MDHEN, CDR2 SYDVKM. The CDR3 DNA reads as TGTGCCAGCGGTTTGGGGGCTTTGAGCACTGAAGCTTTCTTT. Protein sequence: CASGLGALSTEAFF.

The CDR3, as DNA: TGTGCCAGCAGCCCACAGGGTTCCTACAATGAGCAGTTCTTC. Translated: CASSPQGSYNEQFF. This sequence joins TRBV7-2 and TRBJ2-1, with D possibly being TRBD1 (6 bases). CDR1 SGHTA and CDR2 FQGNSA come from the germline V gene. Trimming pared 5 bases from V and 1 base from J, leaving 9 bases between. The CDR3 covers 14 residues.

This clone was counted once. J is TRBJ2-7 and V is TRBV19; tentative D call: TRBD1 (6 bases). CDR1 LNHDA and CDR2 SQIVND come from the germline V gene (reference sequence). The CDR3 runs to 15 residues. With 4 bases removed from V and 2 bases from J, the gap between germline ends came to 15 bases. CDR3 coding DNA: TGTGCCAGTAGTACTAAGGGGGAAGGAACCTACGAGCAGTACTTC. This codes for CASSTKGEGTYEQYF. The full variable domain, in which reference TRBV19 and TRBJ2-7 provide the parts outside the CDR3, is DGGITQSPKYLFRKEGQNVTLSCEQNLNHDAMYWYRQDPGQGLRLIYYSQIVNDFQKGDIAEGYSVSREKKESFPLTVTSAQKNPTAFYLCASSTKGEGTYEQYFGPGTRLTVT.

CDR3 bases: TGTGCCAGCAGTGATTTAGCGTCGAGGGAAGAGCAGTACTTC. This gives the protein CASSDLASREEQYF. The chain joins TRBV2 to TRBJ2-7; maybe TRBD2 (5 bases). Trimming took off 3 bases at V and 7 bases at J, with 16 bases between the two ends. The CDR3 totals 14 residues. Germline CDR1 reads SNHLY; CDR2 reads FYNNEI.

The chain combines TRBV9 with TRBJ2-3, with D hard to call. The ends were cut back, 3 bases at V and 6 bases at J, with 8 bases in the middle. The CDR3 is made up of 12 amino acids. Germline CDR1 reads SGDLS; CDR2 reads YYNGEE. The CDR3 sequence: CASSAYGDTQYF. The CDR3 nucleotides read TGTGCCAGCAGCGCCTACGGTGATACGCAGTATTTT.

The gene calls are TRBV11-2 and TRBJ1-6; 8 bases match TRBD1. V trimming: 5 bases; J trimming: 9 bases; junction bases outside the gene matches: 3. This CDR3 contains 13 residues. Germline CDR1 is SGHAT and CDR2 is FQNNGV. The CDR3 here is CASSRDRGSPLHF. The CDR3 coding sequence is TGTGCCAGCAGCCGAGACAGGGGTTCACCCCTCCACTTT.